These 22 T cell receptor beta chains originate from one sample sequenced in a study of blood T cell repertoires in COVID-19. Only in-frame clones appear in the TCRdb table, and some are missing; sequencing was by immunoSEQ multiplex PCR. The data contain 250,000 to 350,000 clones, 70% to 90% of them singletons. Sequencing was done on a sample of peripheral blood. The source is a woman aged 55-70 years with acute or convalescent COVID-19.

V gene TRBV27 combines with J gene TRBJ2-3, with no clear D. The CDR3 is 13 amino acids. The germline gives CDR1 MNHEY, CDR2 SMNVEV (reference sequence). The V gene lost 2 bases and the J gene lost 0 bases, with 3 bases spanning the gap. Here the CDR3 DNA reads TGTGCCAGCAGTTTACTGAGCACAGATACGCAGTATTTT. Residues: CASSLLSTDTQYF.

V and J are TRBV6-2 or TRBV6-3 and TRBJ1-3, with D maybe TRBD1 (5 bases). This CDR3 is 17 amino acids long. Trimming took off 1 base at V and 1 base at J, with 14 bases between the two ends. Germline V lookup: CDR1 MNHEY, CDR2 SVGEGT. The CDR3 bases are TGTGCCAGCAGTTACTTTCTCCCCAGGGATTCTGGAAACACCATATATTTT. Residues: CASSYFLPRDSGNTIYF.

The V and J genes are TRBV27 and TRBJ2-6; TRBD1 matches 9 bases. V lost 5 bases, J lost 0 bases, and 8 bases stayed unmatched. The CDR3 totals 18 residues. The germline CDR1 and CDR2 sequences are MNHEY and SMNVEV (reference sequence). The CDR3 sequence: CASSQEGQGFSGANVLTF. For the CDR3, the DNA is TGTGCCAGCAGTCAAGAGGGACAGGGTTTCTCTGGGGCCAACGTCCTGACTTTC.

This clone appeared a few times. V gene TRBV28 combines with J gene TRBJ1-2; D possibly corresponds to TRBD1 (6 bases). CDR3 length: 13 amino acids. Per the germline V gene, CDR1 is MDHEN and CDR2 is SYDVKM. Deletions cut 3 bases from V and 8 bases from J, with 13 bases between. The CDR3 spells CASSLGGALGYTF. CDR3 nucleotides: TGTGCCAGCAGTTTGGGGGGGGCCCTGGGCTACACCTTC.

The chain is built from TRBV12-3 or TRBV12-4 and TRBJ1-2; possible D gene TRBD1, 5 bases. Trimming left V 5 bases short and J 4 bases short, with 8 bases between. This CDR3 region has 12 residues. CDR3 region: CASSPGGYGYTF. CDR3 DNA: TGTGCCAGCAGTCCCGGGGGCTATGGCTACACCTTC.

The chain uses TRBV7-2 and TRBJ2-1, with TRBD2 identical over 10 bases. Per germline, CDR1 SGHTA and CDR2 FQGNSA. The CDR3 is 17 residues long. V dropped 3 bases and J dropped 2; count of bases not matched to a gene: 7. CDR3 nucleotides: TGTGCCAGCAGCTTTAGAGGAACTAGCGGGACCTACAATGAGCAGTTCTTC. Its protein product is CASSFRGTSGTYNEQFF.

The chain couples TRBV9 to TRBJ1-2; D gene ambiguous. The CDR3 totals 15 residues. V lost 0 bases and J lost 4, with 13 bases in between. Germline values: CDR1 SGDLS, CDR2 YYNGEE. CDR3 nucleotides: TGTGCCAGCAGCGTAGCTTCATCGAGCTTCTATGGCTACACCTTC. This codes for CASSVASSSFYGYTF.

This chain joins TRBV6-5 and TRBJ1-5; a weak D match, TRBD1 (5 bases). Germline V CDR1 and CDR2: MNHEY, SVGAGI. Trimming took off 5 bases at V and 3 bases at J, with 11 bases between the two ends. This CDR3 has 14 residues. CDR3 bases: TGTGCCAGCAGTCCACAGGACCACAATCAGCCCCAGCATTTT. This sequence encodes CASSPQDHNQPQHF.

The rearrangement links TRBV7-3 to TRBJ1-2; a possible D gene is TRBD1 (5 bases). The CDR3 covers 13 residues. Trimming took 2 bases from V and 2 from J, leaving 6 bases between them. Germline assignment: CDR1 SGHTA and CDR2 FQGTGA. The CDR3 sequence is CASSLRGNYGYTF. CDR3 nucleotide sequence: TGTGCCAGCAGCTTACGGGGGAACTATGGCTACACCTTC.

V usage is TRBV9 and J usage is TRBJ1-1; no firm D call. This CDR3 spans 14 amino acids. The V and J ends lost 4 bases and 0 bases respectively, with 10 bases between them. Germline V lookup: CDR1 SGDLS, CDR2 YYNGEE. CDR3 sequence (DNA): TGTGCCAGCAGCACGAGCCCCATGAACACTGAAGCTTTCTTT. Translating it yields CASSTSPMNTEAFF. Filled out from reference TRBV9 and TRBJ1-1, the complete variable domain reads DSGVTQTPKHLITATGQRVTLRCSPRSGDLSVYWYQQSLDQGLQFLIQYYNGEERAKGNILERFSAQQFPDLHSELNLSSLELGDSALYFCASSTSPMNTEAFFGQGTRLTVV.

The rearrangement links TRBV14 to TRBJ2-7; D is undetermined. Between the trimmed V and J ends, which lost 1 base and 2 bases, there was a span of 3 bases. The CDR3 totals 12 residues. CDR1 SGHDN and CDR2 FVKESK come from the germline V gene. CDR3 protein: CASSQAPYEQYF. Written as DNA, the CDR3 is TGTGCCAGCAGCCAAGCTCCCTACGAGCAGTACTTC.

This rearrangement joins TRBV6-5 to TRBJ1-2; 7 nucleotides align to TRBD1. CDR1 is MNHEY and CDR2 is SVGAGI in the germline V gene. Trimming cost V 2 bases and J 6 bases; bases outside gene matches: 9. CDR3 length equals 15 residues. The CDR3, as DNA: TGTGCCAGCAGTTACACCTCGACAGGGACGAATGGCTACACCTTC. Translation: CASSYTSTGTNGYTF.

V and J are TRBV4-1 and TRBJ2-1; 15 nucleotides line up with TRBD2. J was trimmed by 0 bases and V by 4 bases; bases with no gene match: 7. Germline assignment: CDR1 MGHRA and CDR2 YSYEKL. This CDR3 region has 19 residues. Written as DNA, the CDR3 is TGCGCCAGCAGCCGAGAGGGACTAGCGGGAGGAAGCTCCTACAATGAGCAGTTCTTC. Its translation: CASSREGLAGGSSYNEQFF.

The V and J genes are TRBV6-5 and TRBJ2-1, with 7 bases lining up with TRBD2. V shed 6 bases, J shed 7 bases, and the junction held 3 bases outside the gene matches. This CDR3 has 12 amino acids. The germline CDR1 and CDR2 sequences are MNHEY and SVGAGI. As DNA, the CDR3 is TGTGCCAGCAGAGGGACTACGAATGAGCAGTTCTTC. The encoded protein is CASRGTTNEQFF.

The J gene is TRBJ2-2, the V gene TRBV2; 7 bases are shared with TRBD2. CDR3 length: 12 residues. Germline V CDR1 and CDR2: SNHLY, FYNNEI. The CDR3 DNA reads as TGTGGGACGGGGCGGGAGTCCGGGGAGCTGTTTTTT. This gives the protein CGTGRESGELFF.

The rearrangement uses TRBV13 and TRBJ2-1; 9 nucleotides line up with TRBD1. Unmatched junction bases numbered 5, after V lost 4 bases and J lost 1 base. This CDR3 region has 16 residues. Germline values: CDR1 PRHDT, CDR2 FYEKMQ (reference sequence). CDR3: CASSYRQGGSYNEQFF. CDR3 sequence (DNA): TGTGCCAGCAGCTATCGACAGGGGGGGTCCTACAATGAGCAGTTCTTC.

The DNA of the CDR3 is TGTGCCAGCAGTTCTCCGGGAGGGGGACTGTTTTTT. This sequence encodes CASSSPGGGLFF. The V and J genes are TRBV12-3 or TRBV12-4 and TRBJ1-4; weak D call: TRBD1 (6 bases). The CDR3 has 12 residues. V lost 4 bases, J lost 13 bases, and 13 bases lay in between.

This clone has a handful of counts. The genes are TRBV5-4 and TRBJ2-2; D is unclear. The CDR3 is 16 residues long. Germline V CDR1 and CDR2: SGHNT, YYREEE (reference sequence). V was trimmed by 2 bases and J by 4 bases, leaving 15 bases between them. The DNA of the CDR3 is TGTGCCAGCAGCTTCGAATCGGTTGACTTCACCGGGGAGCTGTTTTTT. This encodes CASSFESVDFTGELFF.

The chain links TRBV27 to TRBJ1-5, with unresolved D. The CDR3 is 15 residues long. The V end lost 4 bases, the J end lost 9 bases, and 19 bases lay between the germline ends. CDR1 is MNHEY, CDR2 SMNVEV, per germline (reference sequence). CDR3 nucleotides: TGTGCCAGCAGTTCGTCCCAGAGGAGCCTACGGCCCCAGCATTTT. It encodes CASSSSQRSLRPQHF.

The V and J genes are TRBV6-6 and TRBJ2-1, with D unclear. The CDR3 loop spans 12 amino acids. The germline V and J ends were trimmed by 6 bases and 3 bases, with 6 bases remaining between them. Germline CDR1 reads MNHNY; CDR2 reads SVGAGI (reference sequence). The CDR3 nucleotides read TGTGCCAGCAGACACATCTACAATGAGCAGTTCTTC. Encoded protein: CASRHIYNEQFF.

The chain couples TRBV28 to TRBJ1-5; D is possibly TRBD1 (6 bases). The V gene lost 4 bases and the J gene lost 0 bases, with 13 bases spanning the gap. The CDR3 spans 16 residues. The germline gives CDR1 MDHEN, CDR2 SYDVKM. The CDR3 sequence: CASSSYREYSNQPQHF. CDR3 coding DNA: TGTGCCAGCAGTTCCTACAGGGAATATAGCAATCAGCCCCAGCATTTT.

V usage is TRBV29-1 and J usage is TRBJ2-7, with D possibly TRBD2 on 6 matching bases. From germline, CDR1 is SQVTM and CDR2 ANQGSEA. The CDR3 is 13 residues long. V dropped 0 bases and J dropped 9 bases, with 15 bases sitting between them. The CDR3 reads CSVEELGVGGQYF. CDR3 coding DNA: TGCAGCGTTGAAGAACTGGGGGTCGGGGGGCAGTACTTC.